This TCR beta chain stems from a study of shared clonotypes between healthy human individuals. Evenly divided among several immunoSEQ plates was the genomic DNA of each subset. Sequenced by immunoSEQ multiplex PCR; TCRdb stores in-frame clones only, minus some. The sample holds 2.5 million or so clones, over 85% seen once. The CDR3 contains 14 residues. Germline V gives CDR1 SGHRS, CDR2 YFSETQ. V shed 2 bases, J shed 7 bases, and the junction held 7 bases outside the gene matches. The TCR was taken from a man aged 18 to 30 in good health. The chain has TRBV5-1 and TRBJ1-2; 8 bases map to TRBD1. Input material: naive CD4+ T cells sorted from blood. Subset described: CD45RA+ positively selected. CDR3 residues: CASSLSGGEGGYTF. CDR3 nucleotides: TGCGCCAGCAGCTTATCAGGGGGCGAAGGTGGCTACACCTTC.